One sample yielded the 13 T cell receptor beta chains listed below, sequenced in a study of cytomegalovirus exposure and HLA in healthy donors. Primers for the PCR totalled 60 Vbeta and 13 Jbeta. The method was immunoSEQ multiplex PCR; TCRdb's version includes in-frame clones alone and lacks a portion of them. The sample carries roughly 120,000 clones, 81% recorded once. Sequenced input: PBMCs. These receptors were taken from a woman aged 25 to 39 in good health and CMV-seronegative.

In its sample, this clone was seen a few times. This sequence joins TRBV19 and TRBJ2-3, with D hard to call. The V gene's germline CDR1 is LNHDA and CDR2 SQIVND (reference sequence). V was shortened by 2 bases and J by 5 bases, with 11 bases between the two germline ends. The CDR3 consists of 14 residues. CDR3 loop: CASSIPGSGDTQYF. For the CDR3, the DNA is TGTGCCAGTAGTATACCCGGGTCGGGAGATACGCAGTATTTT.

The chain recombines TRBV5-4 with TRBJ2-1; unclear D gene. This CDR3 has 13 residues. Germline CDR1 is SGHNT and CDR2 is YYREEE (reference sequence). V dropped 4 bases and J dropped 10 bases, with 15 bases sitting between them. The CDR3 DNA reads TGTGCCAGCAGCCCACAGAATGCCCAGGAGCAGTTCTTC. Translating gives CASSPQNAQEQFF.

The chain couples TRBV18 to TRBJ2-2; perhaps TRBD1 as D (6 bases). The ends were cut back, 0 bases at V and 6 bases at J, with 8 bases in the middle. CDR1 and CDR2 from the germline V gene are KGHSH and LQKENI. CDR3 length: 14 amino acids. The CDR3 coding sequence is TGTGCCAGCTCACCACCAGAGGGGGCCGGGGAGCTGTTTTTT. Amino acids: CASSPPEGAGELFF.

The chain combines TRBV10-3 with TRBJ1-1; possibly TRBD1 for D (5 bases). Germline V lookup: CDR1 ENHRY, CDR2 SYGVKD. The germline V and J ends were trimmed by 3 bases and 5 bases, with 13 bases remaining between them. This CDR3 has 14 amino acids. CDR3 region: CAISEWQGGTEAFF. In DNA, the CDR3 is TGTGCCATCAGTGAATGGCAGGGAGGAACTGAAGCTTTCTTT.

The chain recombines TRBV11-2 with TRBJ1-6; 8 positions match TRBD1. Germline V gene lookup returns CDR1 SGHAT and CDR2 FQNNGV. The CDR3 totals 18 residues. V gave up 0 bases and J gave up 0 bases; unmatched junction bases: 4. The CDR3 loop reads CASSLETGALSYNSPLHF. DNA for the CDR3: TGTGCCAGCAGCTTAGAGACAGGGGCCCTCTCCTATAATTCACCCCTCCACTTT.

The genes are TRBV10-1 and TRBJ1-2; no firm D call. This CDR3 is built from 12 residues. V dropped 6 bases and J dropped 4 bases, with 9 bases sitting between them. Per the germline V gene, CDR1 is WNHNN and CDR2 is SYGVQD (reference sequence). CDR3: CASRRATYGYTF. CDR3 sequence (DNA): TGCGCCAGCAGGAGGGCAACCTATGGCTACACCTTC.

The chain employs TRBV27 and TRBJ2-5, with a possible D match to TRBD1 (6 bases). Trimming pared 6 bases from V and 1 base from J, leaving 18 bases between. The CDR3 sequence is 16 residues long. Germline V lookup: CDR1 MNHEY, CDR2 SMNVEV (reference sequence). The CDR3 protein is CASSSEGTRVQETQYF. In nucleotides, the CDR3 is TGTGCCAGCAGCTCTGAAGGGACAAGGGTCCAAGAGACCCAGTACTTC.

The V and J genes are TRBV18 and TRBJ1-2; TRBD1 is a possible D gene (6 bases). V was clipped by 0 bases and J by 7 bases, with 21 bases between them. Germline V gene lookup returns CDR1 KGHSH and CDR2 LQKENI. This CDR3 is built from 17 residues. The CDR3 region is CASSPPNGGANGIGYTF. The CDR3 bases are TGTGCCAGCTCACCACCGAATGGGGGGGCAAATGGTATTGGCTACACCTTC.

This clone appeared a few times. This CDR3 reads CASSQGLAGGRRKNEQFF. CDR3 bases: TGCGCCAGCAGCCAAGGACTAGCGGGAGGGCGGCGTAAAAATGAGCAGTTCTTC. The gene calls are TRBV4-1 and TRBJ2-1, with 14 bases fitting TRBD2. Per the germline V gene, CDR1 is MGHRA and CDR2 is YSYEKL. Trimming removed 1 base from V and 7 bases from J; junction bases left unmatched: 9. This CDR3 has 18 residues.

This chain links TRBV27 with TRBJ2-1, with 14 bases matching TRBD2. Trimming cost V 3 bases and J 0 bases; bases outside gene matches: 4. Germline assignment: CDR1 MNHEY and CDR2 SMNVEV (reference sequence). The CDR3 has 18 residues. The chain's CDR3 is CASSFGLAGGYSYNEQFF. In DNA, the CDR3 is TGTGCCAGCAGTTTCGGACTAGCGGGAGGTTACTCCTACAATGAGCAGTTCTTC.

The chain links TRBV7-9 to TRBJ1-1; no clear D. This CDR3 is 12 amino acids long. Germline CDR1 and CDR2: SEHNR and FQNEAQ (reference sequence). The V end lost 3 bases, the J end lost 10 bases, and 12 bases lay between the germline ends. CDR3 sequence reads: CASSFTQESAFF. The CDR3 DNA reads TGTGCCAGCAGCTTCACCCAGGAATCAGCTTTCTTT.

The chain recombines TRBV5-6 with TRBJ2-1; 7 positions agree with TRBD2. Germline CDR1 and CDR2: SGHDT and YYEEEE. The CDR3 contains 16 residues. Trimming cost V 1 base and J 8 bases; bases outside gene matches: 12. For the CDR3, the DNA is TGTGCCAGCAGCTTGTCCTCGCGGGAGTTAAGCTATGAGCAGTTCTTC. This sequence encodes CASSLSSRELSYEQFF.

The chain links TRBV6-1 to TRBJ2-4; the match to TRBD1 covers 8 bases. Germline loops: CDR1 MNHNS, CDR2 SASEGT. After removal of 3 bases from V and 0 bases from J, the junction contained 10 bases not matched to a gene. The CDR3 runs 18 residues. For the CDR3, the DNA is TGTGCCAGCAGTGAGAGGACAGGGAGAGGGGTAGCCAAAAACATTCAGTACTTC. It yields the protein CASSERTGRGVAKNIQYF.